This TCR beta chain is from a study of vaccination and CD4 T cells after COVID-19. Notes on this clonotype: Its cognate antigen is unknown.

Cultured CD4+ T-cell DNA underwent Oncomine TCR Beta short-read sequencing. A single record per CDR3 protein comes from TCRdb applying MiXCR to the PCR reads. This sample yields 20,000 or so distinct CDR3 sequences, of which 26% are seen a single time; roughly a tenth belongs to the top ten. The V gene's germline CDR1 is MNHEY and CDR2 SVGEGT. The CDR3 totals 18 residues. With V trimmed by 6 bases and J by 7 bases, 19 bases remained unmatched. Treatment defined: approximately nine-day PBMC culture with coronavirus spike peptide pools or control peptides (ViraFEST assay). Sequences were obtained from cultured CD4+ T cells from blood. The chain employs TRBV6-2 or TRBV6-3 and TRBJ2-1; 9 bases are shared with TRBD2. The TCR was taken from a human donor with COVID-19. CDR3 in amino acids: CASSSTERGVIPGNEQFF. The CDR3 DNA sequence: TGTGCCAGCAGCTCTACAGAGCGGGGGGTAATCCCAGGTAATGAGCAGTTCTTC.